The T cell receptor (beta chain) under discussion was sequenced for a study of Ad26.COV2.S vaccination and SARS-CoV-2 variants. Study-level findings and limits: Vaccine and placebo recipients had comparable breadth of non-spike TCRs. Greater spike-specific TCR breadth was seen in vaccine recipients than in placebo recipients.

Treatment defined: around 19 received Ad26.COV2.S at low or high dose, single or two shots; about 5 received placebo; per-sample allocation not given. Following the first vaccine or placebo injection, samples were taken on day 63. In the vaccine, an Ad26 vector expressed the SARS-CoV-2 spike of the Wuhan strain. This clone was counted a few times. Its antigen remains unidentified. Some clones are missing from TCRdb's copy, which holds only in-frame ones; the method was immunoSEQ multiplex PCR. The repertoire holds roughly 380,000 clones, with roughly 88% as singletons. V was shortened by 4 bases and J by 7 bases, with 17 bases between the two germline ends. Germline lookup yields CDR1 SQVTM and CDR2 ANQGSEA. The CDR3 runs to 13 residues.

Sequenced material: peripheral blood, taken in a trial of Ad26.COV2.S vaccine versus placebo. The sequence came from a person between 18 and 60 years old who received the Ad26.COV2.S COVID-19 vaccine or a placebo. The J gene is TRBJ2-7, the V gene TRBV29-1; TRBD2 might be the D (6 bases). CDR3 sequence: CSVARGWSGEQYF. The DNA of the CDR3 is TGCAGCGTTGCGCGGGGTTGGTCCGGGGAGCAGTACTTC.